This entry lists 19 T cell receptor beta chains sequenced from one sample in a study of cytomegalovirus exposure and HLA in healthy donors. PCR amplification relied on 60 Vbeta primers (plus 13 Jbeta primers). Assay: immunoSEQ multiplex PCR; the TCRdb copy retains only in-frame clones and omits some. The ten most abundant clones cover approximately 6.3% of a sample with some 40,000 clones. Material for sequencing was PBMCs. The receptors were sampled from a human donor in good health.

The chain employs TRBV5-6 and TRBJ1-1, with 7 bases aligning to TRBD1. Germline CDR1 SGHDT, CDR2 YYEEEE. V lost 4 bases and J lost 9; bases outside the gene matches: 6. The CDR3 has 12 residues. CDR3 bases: TGTGCCAGCAGCCTTCGACAGGGACAAGCTTTCTTT. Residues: CASSLRQGQAFF.

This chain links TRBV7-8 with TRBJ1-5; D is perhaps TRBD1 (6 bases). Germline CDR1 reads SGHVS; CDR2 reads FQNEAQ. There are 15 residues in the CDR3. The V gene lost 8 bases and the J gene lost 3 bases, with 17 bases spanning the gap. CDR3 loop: CASSQGILVNQPQHF. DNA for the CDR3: TGTGCCAGCTCCCAGGGGATCTTGGTCAATCAGCCCCAGCATTTT.

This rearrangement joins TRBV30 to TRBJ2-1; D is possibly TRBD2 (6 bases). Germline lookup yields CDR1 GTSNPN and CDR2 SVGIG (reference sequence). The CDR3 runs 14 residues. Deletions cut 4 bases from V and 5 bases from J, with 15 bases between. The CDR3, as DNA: TGTGCCTGGAACCAGGGCGGGGCCGACAATGAGCAGTTCTTC. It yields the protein CAWNQGGADNEQFF.

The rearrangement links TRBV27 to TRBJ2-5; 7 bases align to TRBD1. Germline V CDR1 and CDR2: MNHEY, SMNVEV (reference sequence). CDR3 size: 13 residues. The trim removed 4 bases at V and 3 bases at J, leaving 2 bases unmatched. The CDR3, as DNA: TGTGCCAGCAGTTACAGGGGTGAAGAGACCCAGTACTTC. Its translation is CASSYRGEETQYF.

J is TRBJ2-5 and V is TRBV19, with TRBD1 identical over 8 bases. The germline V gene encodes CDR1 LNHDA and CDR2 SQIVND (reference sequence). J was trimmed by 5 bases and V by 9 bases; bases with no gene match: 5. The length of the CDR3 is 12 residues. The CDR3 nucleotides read TGTGCCAGCAGGGGGCCGGGGGAGACCCAGTACTTC. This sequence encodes CASRGPGETQYF.

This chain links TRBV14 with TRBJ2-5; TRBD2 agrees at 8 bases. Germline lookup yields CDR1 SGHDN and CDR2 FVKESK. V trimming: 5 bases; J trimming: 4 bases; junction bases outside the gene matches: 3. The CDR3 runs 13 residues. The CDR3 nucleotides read TGTGCCAGCAGCTCGGGACTAGGAGAGACCCAGTACTTC. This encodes CASSSGLGETQYF.

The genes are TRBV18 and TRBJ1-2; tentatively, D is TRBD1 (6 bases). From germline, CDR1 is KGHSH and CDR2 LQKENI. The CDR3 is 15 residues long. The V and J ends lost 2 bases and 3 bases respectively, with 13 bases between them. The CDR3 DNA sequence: TGTGCCAGCTCACCATCTAAAGACAGGTACTATGGCTACACCTTC. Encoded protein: CASSPSKDRYYGYTF.

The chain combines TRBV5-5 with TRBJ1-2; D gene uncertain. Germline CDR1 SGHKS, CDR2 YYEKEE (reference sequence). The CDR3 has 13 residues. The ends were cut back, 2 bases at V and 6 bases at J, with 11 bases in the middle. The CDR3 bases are TGTGCCAGCAGCTTACCAACAGACGATGGCTACACCTTC. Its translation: CASSLPTDDGYTF.

This chain's CDR3 is CASSAPGAHPFNYGYTF. The DNA of the CDR3 is TGTGCCAGCAGCGCCCCAGGGGCGCACCCTTTTAACTATGGCTACACCTTC. This chain joins TRBV7-9 and TRBJ1-2; weak D call: TRBD1 (6 bases). The CDR3 is 17 amino acids. Trimming shortened V by 5 bases and J by 1 base, and 20 bases separated the two germline ends. Per the germline V gene, CDR1 is SEHNR and CDR2 is FQNEAQ (reference sequence).

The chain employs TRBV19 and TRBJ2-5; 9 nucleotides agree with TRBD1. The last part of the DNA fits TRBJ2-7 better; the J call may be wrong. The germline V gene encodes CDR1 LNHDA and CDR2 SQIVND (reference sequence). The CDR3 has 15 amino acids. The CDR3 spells CASSPPGTGQREQYF. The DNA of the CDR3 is TGTGCCAGTAGTCCCCCCGGGACAGGGCAACGCGAGCAGTACTTC.

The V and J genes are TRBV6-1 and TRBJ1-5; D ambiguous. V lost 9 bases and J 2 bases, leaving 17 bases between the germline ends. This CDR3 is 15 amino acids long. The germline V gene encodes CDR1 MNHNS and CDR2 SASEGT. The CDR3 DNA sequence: TGTGCCAGTACGGAGGGTCATCTCGGCAATCAGCCCCAGCATTTT. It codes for CASTEGHLGNQPQHF.

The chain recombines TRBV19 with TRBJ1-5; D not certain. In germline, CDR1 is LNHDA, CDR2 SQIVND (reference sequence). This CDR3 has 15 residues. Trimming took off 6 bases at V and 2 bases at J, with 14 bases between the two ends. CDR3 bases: TGTGCCAGTAGCCAACGGGATGGAGGCAATCAGCCCCAGCATTTT. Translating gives CASSQRDGGNQPQHF. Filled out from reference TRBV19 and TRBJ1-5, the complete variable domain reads DGGITQSPKYLFRKEGQNVTLSCEQNLNHDAMYWYRQDPGQGLRLIYYSQIVNDFQKGDIAEGYSVSREKKESFPLTVTSAQKNPTAFYLCASSQRDGGNQPQHFGDGTRLSIL.

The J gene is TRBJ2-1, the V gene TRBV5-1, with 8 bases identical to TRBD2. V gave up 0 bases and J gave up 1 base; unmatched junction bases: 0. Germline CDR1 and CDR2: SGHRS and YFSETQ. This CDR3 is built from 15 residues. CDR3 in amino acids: CASSLGGGSYNEQFF. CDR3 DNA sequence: TGCGCCAGCAGCTTGGGCGGGGGGTCCTACAATGAGCAGTTCTTC.

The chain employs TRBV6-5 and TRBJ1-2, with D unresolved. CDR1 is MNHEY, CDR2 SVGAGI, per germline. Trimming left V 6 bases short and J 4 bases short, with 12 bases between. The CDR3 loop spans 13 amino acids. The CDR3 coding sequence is TGTGCCAGCAGCCGCTCCGGGGTCTATGGCTACACCTTC. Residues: CASSRSGVYGYTF.

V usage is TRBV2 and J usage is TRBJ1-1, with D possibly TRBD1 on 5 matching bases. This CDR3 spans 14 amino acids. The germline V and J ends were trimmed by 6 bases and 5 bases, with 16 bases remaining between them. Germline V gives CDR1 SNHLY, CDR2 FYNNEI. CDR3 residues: CASRAGGGGTEAFF. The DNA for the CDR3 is TGTGCCAGCAGGGCTGGTGGGGGGGGGACTGAAGCTTTCTTT.

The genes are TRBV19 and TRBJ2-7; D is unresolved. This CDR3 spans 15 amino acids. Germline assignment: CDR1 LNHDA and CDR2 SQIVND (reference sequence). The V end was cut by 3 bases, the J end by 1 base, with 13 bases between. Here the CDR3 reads CASSIGNLGSYEQYF. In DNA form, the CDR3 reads TGTGCCAGTAGTATTGGAAACCTAGGATCCTACGAGCAGTACTTC.

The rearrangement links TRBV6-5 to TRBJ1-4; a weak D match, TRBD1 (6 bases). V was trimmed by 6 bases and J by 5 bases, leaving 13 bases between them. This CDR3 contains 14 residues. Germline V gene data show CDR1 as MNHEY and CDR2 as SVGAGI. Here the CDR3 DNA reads TGTGCCAGCAGGTTGGACAGTGTAAATGAAAAACTGTTTTTT. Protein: CASRLDSVNEKLFF.

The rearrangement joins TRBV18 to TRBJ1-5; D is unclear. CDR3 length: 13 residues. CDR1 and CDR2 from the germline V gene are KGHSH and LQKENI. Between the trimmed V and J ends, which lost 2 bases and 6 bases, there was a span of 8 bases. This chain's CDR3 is CASSPDLGQPQHF. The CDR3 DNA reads TGTGCCAGCTCACCAGATCTAGGTCAGCCCCAGCATTTT.

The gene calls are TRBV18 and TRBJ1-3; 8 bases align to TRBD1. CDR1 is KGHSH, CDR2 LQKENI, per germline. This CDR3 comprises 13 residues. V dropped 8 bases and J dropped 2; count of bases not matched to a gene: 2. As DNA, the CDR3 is TGTGCCAGCACGACAGGGGCTGGAAACACCATATATTTT. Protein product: CASTTGAGNTIYF.